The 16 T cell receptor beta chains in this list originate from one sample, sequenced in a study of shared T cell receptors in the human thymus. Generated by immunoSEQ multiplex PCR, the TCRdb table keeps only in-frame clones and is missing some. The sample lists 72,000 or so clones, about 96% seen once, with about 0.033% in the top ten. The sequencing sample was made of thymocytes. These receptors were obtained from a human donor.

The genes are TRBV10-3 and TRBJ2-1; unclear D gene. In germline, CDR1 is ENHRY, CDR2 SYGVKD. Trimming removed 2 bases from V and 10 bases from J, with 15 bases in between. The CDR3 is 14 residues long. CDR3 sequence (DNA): TGTGCCATCAGTGAGGGAAAGAAGCTAGGGGAGCAGTTCTTC. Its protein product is CAISEGKKLGEQFF.

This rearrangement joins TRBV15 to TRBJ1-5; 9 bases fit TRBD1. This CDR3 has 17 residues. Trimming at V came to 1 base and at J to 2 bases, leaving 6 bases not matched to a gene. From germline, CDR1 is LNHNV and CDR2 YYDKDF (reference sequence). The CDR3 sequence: CATSRGQGGFGNQPQHF. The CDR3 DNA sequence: TGTGCCACCAGCAGAGGACAGGGGGGTTTTGGCAATCAGCCCCAGCATTTT.

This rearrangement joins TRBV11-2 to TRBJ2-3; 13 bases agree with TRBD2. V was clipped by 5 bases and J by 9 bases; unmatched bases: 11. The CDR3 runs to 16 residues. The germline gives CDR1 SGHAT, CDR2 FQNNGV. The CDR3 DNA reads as TGTGCCAGCAGCCGACGACTAGCGGGGGGCCCCAGGACGCAGTATTTT. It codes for CASSRRLAGGPRTQYF.

In nucleotides, the CDR3 is TGTGCCAGCAGCCACCCCCACAAGGGGAGGGCCACTGAAGCTTTCTTT. Its protein is CASSHPHKGRATEAFF. V is TRBV14 and J is TRBJ1-1; maybe TRBD1 (5 bases). The germline CDR1 and CDR2 sequences are SGHDN and FVKESK. The CDR3 is 16 residues long. V gave up 3 bases and J gave up 4 bases, with 18 bases separating them.

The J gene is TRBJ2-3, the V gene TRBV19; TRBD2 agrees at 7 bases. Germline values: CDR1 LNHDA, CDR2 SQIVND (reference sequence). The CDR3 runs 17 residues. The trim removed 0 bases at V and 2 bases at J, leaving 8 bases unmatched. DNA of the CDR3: TGTGCCAGTAGTATAGATCTATTGCGGGGGAACACAGATACGCAGTATTTT. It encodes CASSIDLLRGNTDTQYF.

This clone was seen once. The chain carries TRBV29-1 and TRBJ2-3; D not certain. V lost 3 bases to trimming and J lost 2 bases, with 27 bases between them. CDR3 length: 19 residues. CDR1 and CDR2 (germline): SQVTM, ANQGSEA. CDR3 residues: CSVERPGLLLTLTTDTQYF. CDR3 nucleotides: TGCAGCGTTGAGAGGCCAGGATTACTACTCACCCTGACCACAGATACGCAGTATTTT.

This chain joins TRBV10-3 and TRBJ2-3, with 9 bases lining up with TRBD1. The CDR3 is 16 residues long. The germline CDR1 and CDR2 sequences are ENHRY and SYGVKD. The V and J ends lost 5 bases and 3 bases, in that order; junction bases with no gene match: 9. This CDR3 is CAISRTGTGLTDTQYF. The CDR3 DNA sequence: TGTGCCATCAGTAGAACCGGGACAGGGTTAACAGATACGCAGTATTTT.

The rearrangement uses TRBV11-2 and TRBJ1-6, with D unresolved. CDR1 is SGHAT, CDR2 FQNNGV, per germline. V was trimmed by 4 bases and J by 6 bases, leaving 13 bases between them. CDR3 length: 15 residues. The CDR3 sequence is CASSYNLRGNSPLHF. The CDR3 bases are TGTGCCAGCAGCTACAACCTCCGGGGTAATTCACCCCTCCACTTT.

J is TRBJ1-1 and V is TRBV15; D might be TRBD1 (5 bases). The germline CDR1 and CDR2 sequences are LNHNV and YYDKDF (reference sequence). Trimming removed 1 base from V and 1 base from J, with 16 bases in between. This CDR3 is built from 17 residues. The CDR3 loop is CATSRVSPGLANTEAFF. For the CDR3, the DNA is TGTGCCACCAGCAGAGTGTCCCCAGGGTTGGCGAACACTGAAGCTTTCTTT.

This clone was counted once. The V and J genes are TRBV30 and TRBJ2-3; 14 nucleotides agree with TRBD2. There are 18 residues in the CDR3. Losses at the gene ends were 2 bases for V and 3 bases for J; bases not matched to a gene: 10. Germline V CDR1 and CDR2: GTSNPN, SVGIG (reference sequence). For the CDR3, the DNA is TGTGCCTGGAGTCCCGAGACTAGCGGGGGGGCCTTGACAGATACGCAGTATTTT. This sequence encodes CAWSPETSGGALTDTQYF.

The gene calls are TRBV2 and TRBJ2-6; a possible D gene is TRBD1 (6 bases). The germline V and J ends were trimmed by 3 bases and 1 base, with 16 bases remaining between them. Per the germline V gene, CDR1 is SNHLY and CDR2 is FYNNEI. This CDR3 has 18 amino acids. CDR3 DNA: TGTGCCAGCAGTGATAGGGGGACGCTTTGGTCTGGGGCCAACGTCCTGACTTTC. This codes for CASSDRGTLWSGANVLTF.

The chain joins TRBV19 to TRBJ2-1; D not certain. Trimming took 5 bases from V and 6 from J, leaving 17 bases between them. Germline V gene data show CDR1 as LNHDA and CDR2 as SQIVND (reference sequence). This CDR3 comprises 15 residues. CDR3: CASSGRTSLGNEQFF. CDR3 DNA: TGTGCCAGTAGTGGCCGGACCTCACTGGGCAATGAGCAGTTCTTC.

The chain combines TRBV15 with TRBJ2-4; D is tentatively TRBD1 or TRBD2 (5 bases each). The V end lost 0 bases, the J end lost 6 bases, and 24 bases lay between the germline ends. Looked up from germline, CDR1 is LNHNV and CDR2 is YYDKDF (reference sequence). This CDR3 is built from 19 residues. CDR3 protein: CATSREPPSLRGLGNIQYF. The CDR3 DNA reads TGTGCCACCAGCAGAGAACCTCCTTCTCTTCGGGGCTTGGGAAACATTCAGTACTTC.

The CDR3 DNA follows: TGTGCCAGCAGCCTACTATCGGGGGGCAGGGAGACCCAGTACTTC. It is translated as CASSLLSGGRETQYF. The gene calls are TRBV7-2 and TRBJ2-5, with D possibly TRBD2 on 7 matching bases. Trimming left V 5 bases short and J 5 bases short, with 18 bases between. The CDR3 has 15 amino acids. Germline lookup yields CDR1 SGHTA and CDR2 FQGNSA.

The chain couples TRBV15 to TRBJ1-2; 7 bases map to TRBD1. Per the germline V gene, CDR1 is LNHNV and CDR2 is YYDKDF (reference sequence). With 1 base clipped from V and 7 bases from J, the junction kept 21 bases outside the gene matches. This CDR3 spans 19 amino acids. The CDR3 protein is CATSRVFYGQAPLGFGYTF. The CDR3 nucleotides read TGTGCCACCAGCAGAGTATTTTATGGACAGGCACCTCTCGGGTTTGGCTACACCTTC.

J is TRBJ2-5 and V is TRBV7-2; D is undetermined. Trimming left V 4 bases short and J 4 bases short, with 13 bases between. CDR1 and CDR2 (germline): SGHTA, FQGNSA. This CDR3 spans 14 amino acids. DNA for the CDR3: TGTGCCAGCAGCTCATTAAGGACGGGAGAGACCCAGTACTTC. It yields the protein CASSSLRTGETQYF.